What follows are 10 T cell receptor beta chains derived from one specimen sequenced in a study of blood T cell repertoires in COVID-19. Libraries were prepared by immunoSEQ multiplex PCR; TCRdb keeps only in-frame clonotypes and omits some of them. The sample comprises some 80,000 clones, approximately 81% of which are singletons, and over 9.5% rests with the top ten. The specimen was peripheral blood. Receptors originate from a man aged 60 to 75 with COVID-19, enrolled during active disease.

The CDR3 DNA follows: TGTGCCAGCAGAGCAGACAGGGGAGCGGATACGCAGTATTTT. Translation gives CASRADRGADTQYF. This chain connects TRBV2 to TRBJ2-3, with 8 bases fitting TRBD1. The CDR3 is made up of 14 amino acids. V shed 6 bases and J 6 bases; nucleotides not matched to a gene: 8. Germline loops: CDR1 SNHLY, CDR2 FYNNEI.

The V call is TRBV5-1, the J call TRBJ1-1; TRBD1 matches at 10 bases. V was pared by 4 bases and J by 1 base, with 4 bases of the junction left unmatched. This CDR3 spans 15 amino acids. CDR1 is SGHRS, CDR2 YFSETQ, per germline. The CDR3 is CASSKDRGSNTEAFF. For the CDR3, the DNA is TGCGCCAGCAGCAAGGACAGGGGGTCGAACACTGAAGCTTTCTTT.

The chain is built from TRBV24-1 and TRBJ2-5; 7 bases align to TRBD1. This CDR3 has 18 amino acids. The germline CDR1 and CDR2 sequences are KGHDR and SFDVKD. J lost 1 base, V lost 3 bases, and 13 bases had no gene match. The CDR3 is CATSDANLRGGSQETQYF. The CDR3 nucleotides read TGTGCCACCAGTGATGCGAATCTGAGAGGGGGCAGCCAAGAGACCCAGTACTTC.

The chain uses TRBV13 and TRBJ2-3, with 13 bases identical to TRBD2. With 4 bases clipped from V and 8 bases from J, the junction kept 18 bases outside the gene matches. The CDR3 runs 19 residues. Germline V CDR1 and CDR2: PRHDT, FYEKMQ (reference sequence). CDR3 coding DNA: TGTGCCAGCAGCTCCTACCATTTTACCGGGACTAGCGGGGTATTTACGCAGTATTTT. This codes for CASSSYHFTGTSGVFTQYF.

The chain combines TRBV19 with TRBJ2-7; weak D call: TRBD2 (5 bases). Germline V gene data show CDR1 as LNHDA and CDR2 as SQIVND (reference sequence). The CDR3 runs to 13 residues. The V end lost 5 bases, the J end lost 0 bases, and 8 bases lay between the germline ends. CDR3 protein: CASSPGYSYEQYF. The CDR3 bases are TGTGCCAGTAGTCCGGGATACTCCTACGAGCAGTACTTC.

This clone appeared a few times. The V and J genes are TRBV18 and TRBJ1-4; unclear D gene. This CDR3 has 17 amino acids. Germline V lookup: CDR1 KGHSH, CDR2 LQKENI. The ends were cut back, 5 bases at V and 0 bases at J, with 16 bases in the middle. The chain's CDR3 is CASSSSFEFATNEKLFF. In DNA, the CDR3 is TGTGCCAGCTCATCCTCCTTTGAGTTTGCAACTAATGAAAAACTGTTTTTT.

The rearrangement joins TRBV2 to TRBJ2-7, with 14 positions matching TRBD2. Trimming cost V 5 bases and J 3 bases; bases outside gene matches: 3. Germline V gives CDR1 SNHLY, CDR2 FYNNEI. This CDR3 region has 15 residues. CDR3 region: CASSPGLAGGYEQYF. In DNA form, the CDR3 reads TGTGCCAGCAGTCCTGGACTAGCGGGAGGCTACGAGCAGTACTTC. Filled out from reference TRBV2 and TRBJ2-7, the complete variable domain reads EPEVTQTPSHQVTQMGQEVILRCVPISNHLYFYWYRQILGQKVEFLVSFYNNEISEKSEIFDDQFSVERPDGSNFTLKIRSTKLEDSAMYFCASSPGLAGGYEQYFGPGTRLTVT.

This sequence joins TRBV5-4 and TRBJ2-1; 9 nucleotides align to TRBD2. The CDR3 runs to 13 residues. Trimming took 7 bases from V and 6 from J; bases not matched to a gene: 5. Germline V lookup: CDR1 SGHNT, CDR2 YYREEE (reference sequence). This CDR3 reads CASGTSFPNEQFF. In DNA form, the CDR3 reads TGTGCCAGCGGGACTAGCTTCCCCAATGAGCAGTTCTTC.

The CDR3 spells CSVGQGVDYGYTF. The CDR3 DNA follows: TGCAGCGTCGGACAGGGGGTCGACTATGGCTACACCTTC. This rearrangement joins TRBV29-1 to TRBJ1-2; 10 nucleotides align to TRBD1. There are 13 residues in the CDR3. The V gene's germline CDR1 is SQVTM and CDR2 ANQGSEA. V lost 6 bases and J lost 3; bases outside the gene matches: 4.

Written as DNA, the CDR3 is TGTGCCAGCAGCCCTCAGGGGACAGTGAACACCGGGGAGCTGTTTTTT. Translation: CASSPQGTVNTGELFF. V gene TRBV7-3 combines with J gene TRBJ2-2; TRBD1 matches at 7 bases. V lost 5 bases to trimming and J lost 1 base; unmatched junction nucleotides: 7. Germline V gene data show CDR1 as SGHTA and CDR2 as FQGTGA. The CDR3 has 16 amino acids.